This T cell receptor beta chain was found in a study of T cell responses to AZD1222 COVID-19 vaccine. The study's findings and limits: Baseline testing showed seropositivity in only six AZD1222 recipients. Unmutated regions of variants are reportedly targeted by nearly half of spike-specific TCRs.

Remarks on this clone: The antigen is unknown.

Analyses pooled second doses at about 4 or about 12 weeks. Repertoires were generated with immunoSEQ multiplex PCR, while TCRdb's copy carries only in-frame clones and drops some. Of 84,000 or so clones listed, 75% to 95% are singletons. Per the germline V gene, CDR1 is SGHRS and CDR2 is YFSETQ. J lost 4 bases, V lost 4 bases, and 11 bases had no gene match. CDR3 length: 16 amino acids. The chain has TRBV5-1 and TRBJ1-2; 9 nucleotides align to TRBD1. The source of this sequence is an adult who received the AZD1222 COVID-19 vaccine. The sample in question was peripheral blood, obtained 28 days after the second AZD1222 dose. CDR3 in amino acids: CASSPGQGSQTYGYTF. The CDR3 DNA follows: TGCGCCAGCAGCCCGGGACAGGGCTCCCAAACCTATGGCTACACCTTC.